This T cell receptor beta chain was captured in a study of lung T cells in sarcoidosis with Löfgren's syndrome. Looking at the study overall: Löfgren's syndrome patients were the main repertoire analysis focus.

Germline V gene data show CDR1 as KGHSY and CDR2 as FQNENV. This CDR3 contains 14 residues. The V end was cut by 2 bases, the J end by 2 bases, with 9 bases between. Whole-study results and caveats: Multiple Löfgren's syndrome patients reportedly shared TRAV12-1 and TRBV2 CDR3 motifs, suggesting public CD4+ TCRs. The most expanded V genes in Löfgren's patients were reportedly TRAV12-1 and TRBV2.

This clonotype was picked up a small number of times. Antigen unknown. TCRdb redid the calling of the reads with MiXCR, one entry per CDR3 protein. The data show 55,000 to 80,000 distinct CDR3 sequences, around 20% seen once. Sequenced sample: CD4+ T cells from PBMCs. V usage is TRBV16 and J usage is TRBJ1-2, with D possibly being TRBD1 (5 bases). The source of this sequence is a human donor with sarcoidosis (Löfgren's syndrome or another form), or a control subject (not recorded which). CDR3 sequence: CASSQVGANYGYTF. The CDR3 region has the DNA TGTGCCAGCAGCCAAGTCGGGGCCAACTATGGCTACACCTTC.